This TCR beta chain was found in a study of T cells after yellow fever vaccination. One entry per CDR3 protein results from TCRdb running MiXCR on the 5' RACE reads. This table holds approximately 96,000 distinct CDR3 sequences, roughly 10% found once. This clonotype was observed a few times. The V gene lost 7 bases and the J gene lost 0 bases, with 10 bases spanning the gap. CDR3 size: 15 residues. The sequence derives from a man younger than 30 who received the YFV17D yellow fever vaccine. The chain employs TRBV12-3 or TRBV12-4 and TRBJ2-6, with a weak D call TRBD2 (5 bases). This specimen consisted of CD8+ T cells not binding an NS4B(214-222) dextramer, sorted from PBMCs, obtained more than 13 days after the first yellow fever vaccination. The DNA for the CDR3 is TGTGCCAGCAAGGGTGGGAGCTCTGGGGCCAACGTCCTGACTTTC. It yields the protein CASKGGSSGANVLTF.